The next 2 T cell receptor delta chains were all read from a single sample in a study of Vδ1+ human thymocytes. Study conclusions and caveats: Thymic TRG and TRD repertoires appeared highly polyclonal, with Gaussian CDR3 length distributions.

These receptors have no known antigen. RNA was extracted from the cells and then reverse transcribed. CDR3 amplicons came from multiplex PCR with pooled V-gene forward and constant-region reverse primers. TCRdb reapplied CATT to the multiplex PCR reads. Here the sample spans approximately 25,000 delta-chain clones, approximately 7% being singletons. The sample taken for sequencing was Vdelta1+ gamma-delta thymocytes from the thymus. Subset denoted: FACS-sorted CD3+ TCRalphabeta- TCRVdelta1+ TCRVdelta2- thymocytes. Receptors were obtained from a girl less than two years old who had congenital heart surgery.

The chain employs TRDV1 and TRDJ1, with 13 positions matching TRDD3. Germline V gene lookup returns CDR1 TSWWSYY and CDR2 QGS. The junction had 17 bases not matched to a gene; V was cut back by 2 bases and J by 5 bases. CDR3 length equals 20 residues. CDR3 amino acids: CALGEGAFPRLGDTQDKLIF. The DNA of the CDR3 is TGTGCTCTTGGGGAAGGGGCCTTCCCTCGACTGGGGGATACGCAGGATAAACTCATCTTT.

With respect to this clone: Other DNA sequences in the same sample also yield this CDR3. The rearrangement joins TRDV1 to TRDJ1; TRDD3 agrees at 8 bases. The germline V gene has CDR1 TSWWSYY and CDR2 QGS. CDR3 length: 21 amino acids. After removal of 0 bases from V and 2 bases from J, the junction contained 20 bases not matched to a gene. In DNA form, the CDR3 reads TGTGCTCTTGGGGAACTCAACTCGCGTCTCCCTGGGGGAAGGGGGACCGATAAACTCATCTTT. Residues: CALGELNSRLPGGRGTDKLIF.